This T cell receptor (beta chain) was captured by sequencing in a study of blood T cell repertoires in COVID-19. Across the whole study: The origin of the acute and convalescent COVID-19 samples was the United States, Italy and Spain. PBMCs, B-cell-depleted T cells, or T cells provided the cDNA or gDNA that made up the material.

The CDR3 is 13 residues long. The germline V gene has CDR1 LNHDA and CDR2 SQIVND (reference sequence). Trimming removed 5 bases from V and 5 bases from J; junction bases left unmatched: 3. Study processing details: Quantification of nucleated cells was approximated via reference gene primer amplification. The repertoire was sequenced with immunoSEQ multiplex PCR; TCRdb's copy has only in-frame clones and lacks some. V, J and clone size were drawn from that table, and D and trimming were deduced from the DNA. Of 120,000 or so clones in the sample, over 80% were seen once. Sequencing was carried out using peripheral blood. The chain carries TRBV19 and TRBJ1-5; 7 bases map to TRBD1. This TCR was recovered from a man aged 60 to 69 with acute or convalescent COVID-19. CDR3 sequence (DNA): TGTGCCAGTAGTGGGACAGTGGATCAGCCCCAGCATTTT. Its translation is CASSGTVDQPQHF.